The rows below give T cell receptor beta chains drawn from one sample of a study of CD8+ T cells in alopecia areata. Sequencing was performed with immunoSEQ multiplex PCR; in TCRdb, only in-frame clones are kept and a portion is missing. Among fewer than 350,000 clones, roughly 64% were seen once, and the ten largest hold more than 1.5%. The specimen comprised CD4+ T cells sorted from blood, sampled at week 24, from a patient treated with tofacitinib. The receptors were gathered from a human donor with alopecia areata. The CDR3 runs from the conserved cysteine through the conserved F or W. D genes are given only for firm matches. A row's size may be missing; if present it is once, few, many or a size class.

d_gene,abundance,j_gene,v_gene,len,CDR3aa,CDR3nt
TRBD1,.,TRBJ1-1,TRBV7-9,15,CASSLGQGLNTEAFF,TGTGCCAGCAGCTTAGGACAGGGTTTGAACACTGAAGCTTTCTTT
TRBD2,.,TRBJ2-5,TRBV6-1,15,CASTLAVAGRETQYF,TGTGCCAGCACCCTCGCGGTAGCGGGGCGAGAGACCCAGTACTTC
.,.,TRBJ1-1,TRBV5-1,15,CASSLGSILNTEAFF,TGCGCCAGCAGCTTGGGCAGTATCTTAAACACTGAAGCTTTCTTT
TRBD1,.,TRBJ2-3,TRBV19,14,CASSNPGGADTQYF,TGTGCCAGTAGTAACCCAGGGGGAGCAGATACGCAGTATTTT
.,.,TRBJ1-1,TRBV5-1,15,CASSLNLGLYTEAFF,TGCGCCAGCAGCTTGAACCTCGGGTTATACACTGAAGCTTTCTTT
TRBD1,few,TRBJ2-7,TRBV25-1,14,CASSQGQALYEQYF,TGTGCCAGCAGTCAGGGACAGGCCTTATACGAGCAGTACTTC
TRBD1,.,TRBJ2-1,TRBV4-1,15,CASSQGQVGYNEQFF,TGCGCCAGCAGCCAGGGACAGGTGGGGTACAATGAGCAGTTCTTC
.,.,TRBJ2-7,TRBV9,14,CASSVEPTSYEQYF,TGTGCCAGCAGCGTAGAGCCGACCTCCTACGAGCAGTACTTC
.,.,TRBJ2-1,TRBV30,13,CASGAGSYNEQFF,TGTGCCTCCGGGGCTGGCTCCTACAATGAGCAGTTCTTC
.,.,TRBJ1-2,TRBV30,12,CAWKGVVGGYTF,TGTGCCTGGAAAGGGGTTGTAGGTGGCTACACCTTC
.,.,TRBJ2-5,TRBV20-1,11,CSARSQETQYF,TGCAGTGCCAGGTCCCAAGAGACCCAGTACTTC
TRBD1,.,TRBJ2-5,TRBV19,15,CASSEPAGGGETQYF,TGTGCCAGTAGTGAGCCCGCAGGGGGCGGTGAGACCCAGTACTTC
TRBD2,.,TRBJ2-1,TRBV7-9,15,CASSVSGGAWGEQFF,TGTGCCAGCAGCGTTAGCGGGGGGGCCTGGGGTGAGCAGTTCTTC
TRBD1,.,TRBJ2-4,TRBV7-2,15,CASRAGTGAKNIQYF,TGTGCCAGCAGAGCCGGGACAGGGGCCAAAAACATTCAGTACTTC
.,.,TRBJ1-5,TRBV30,13,CAWSGGVAQPQHF,TGTGCCTGGAGTGGAGGGGTAGCACAGCCCCAGCATTTT
.,.,TRBJ1-2,TRBV30,13,CAWSVWGENGYTF,TGTGCCTGGAGTGTCTGGGGGGAGAATGGCTACACCTTC
.,.,TRBJ1-5,TRBV6-5,14,CASSSRGSNQPQHF,TGTGCCAGCAGTAGCAGGGGCAGCAATCAGCCCCAGCATTTT
TRBD1,.,TRBJ1-2,TRBV27,13,CASSPGQGYGYTF,TGTGCCAGCAGCCCAGGACAGGGATATGGCTACACCTTC
.,.,TRBJ2-5,TRBV7-2,16,CASSLGVRGAGETQYF,TGTGCCAGCAGCTTAGGGGTACGGGGGGCAGGAGAGACCCAGTACTTC
.,.,TRBJ1-3,TRBV4-1,15,CASSQPRSSGNTIYF,TGCGCCAGCAGCCAGCCCAGAAGCTCTGGAAACACCATATATTTT
.,.,TRBJ1-1,TRBV4-2,14,CASSQGRARGVAFF,TGTGCCAGCAGCCAAGGAAGGGCTCGGGGCGTAGCTTTCTTT
.,.,TRBJ2-5,TRBV5-4,14,CASSLRAGRETQYF,TGTGCCAGCAGCTTGCGGGCAGGGAGAGAGACCCAGTACTTC
TRBD1,.,TRBJ2-1,TRBV15,14,CATSMDRAAHEQFF,TGTGCCACCAGCATGGACAGGGCAGCCCATGAGCAGTTCTTC
TRBD2,few,TRBJ2-5,TRBV4-1,14,CASSPEGRGETQYF,TGCGCCAGCAGCCCTGAGGGGCGGGGGGAGACCCAGTACTTC
TRBD1,few,TRBJ1-5,TRBV4-1,18,CASSEKSPGGISGQPQHF,TGCGCCAGCAGCGAAAAAAGCCCAGGGGGCATTTCGGGGCAGCCCCAGCATTTT
.,.,TRBJ1-1,TRBV7-9,14,CASSLANGVWEAFF,TGTGCCAGCAGCTTAGCGAATGGGGTATGGGAAGCTTTCTTT
.,.,TRBJ2-3,TRBV5-1,17,CASSLYRGGFTTDTQYF,TGCGCCAGCAGCTTGTATCGGGGCGGGTTTACCACAGATACGCAGTATTTT
.,.,TRBJ1-2,TRBV29-1,11,CSVDPTRYYTF,TGCAGCGTTGATCCGACGAGGTACTACACCTTC
TRBD1,.,TRBJ1-2,TRBV9,13,CASSPDRDYGYTF,TGTGCCAGCAGCCCCGACAGGGACTATGGCTACACCTTC
.,.,TRBJ2-7,TRBV27,16,CASSRSLPGSSYEQYF,TGTGCCAGCAGTCGTAGTTTGCCAGGGAGCTCCTACGAGCAGTACTTC
TRBD2,once,TRBJ2-2,TRBV6-4,14,CASRTSGDTGELFF,TGTGCCAGCCGGACTAGCGGGGACACCGGGGAGCTGTTTTTT
.,.,TRBJ2-1,TRBV28,14,CATCGQRPNNEQFF,TGTGCCACCTGTGGACAACGGCCCAACAATGAGCAGTTCTTC
.,few,TRBJ1-2,TRBV5-1,16,CASSLAPGRYSYGYTF,TGCGCCAGCAGCTTGGCCCCCGGACGGTATTCATATGGCTACACCTTC
TRBD2,.,TRBJ2-1,TRBV28,14,CASGSGGSGNEQFF,TGTGCCAGCGGTAGCGGGGGTTCGGGTAATGAGCAGTTCTTC
.,.,TRBJ2-1,TRBV19,16,CASSILSRPSFHEQFF,TGTGCCAGTAGTATACTGTCCCGGCCCAGTTTCCATGAGCAGTTCTTC
.,.,TRBJ1-2,TRBV6-5,13,CASSYGGAYGYTF,TGTGCCAGCAGTTACGGTGGGGCCTATGGCTACACCTTC
.,.,TRBJ1-3,TRBV5-4,14,CASSSEGGGNTIYF,TGTGCCAGCAGCTCGGAGGGTGGTGGAAACACCATATATTTT
.,few,TRBJ2-3,TRBV30,12,CAWSVIPDTQYF,TGTGCCTGGAGTGTAATCCCAGATACGCAGTATTTT
.,many,TRBJ1-1,TRBV2,13,CASSGQWNTEAFF,TGTGCCAGCAGTGGACAGTGGAACACTGAAGCTTTCTTT
.,.,TRBJ2-3,TRBV4-2,15,CASSQAGQPADTQYF,TGTGCCAGCAGCCAAGCGGGCCAGCCGGCAGATACGCAGTATTTT